Given below is one T cell receptor beta chain in context. The target antigen is unknown. The sample originates from a study of shared clonotypes between healthy human individuals. Trimming cost V 1 base and J 0 bases, with 12 bases left between them. The CDR3 covers 16 residues. CDR1 MDHEN and CDR2 SYDVKM come from the germline V gene. Study outcomes and limitations: Memory subsets had estimated richness that was generally smaller than that of naive subsets.

Libraries were prepared by immunoSEQ multiplex PCR; TCRdb keeps only in-frame clonotypes and omits some of them. This table holds roughly 2.1 million clones, 93% found once. CD45RO-negative CD8 cells positively selected for CCR7 made up the naive population, which excluded terminally differentiated effector memory CD45RA+ cells. This clonotype was sampled from a man in his late teens or twenties in good health. Some clones in this sample may be carry-over from other donors' samples. This sequence joins TRBV28 and TRBJ1-2; possibly TRBD1 for D (6 bases). Sequencing was done on a sample of naive CD8+ T cells from PBMCs. The CDR3 loop is CASSLSRTASNYGYTF. The CDR3 DNA reads TGTGCCAGCAGTTTATCCCGGACAGCCTCTAACTATGGCTACACCTTC.